This entry concerns a single T cell receptor (beta chain). Measured with immunoSEQ multiplex PCR; TCRdb has only the in-frame clones, and not every one. The sample carries 150,000 or so clones, approximately 81% recorded once. This record comes from a study of blood T cell repertoires in COVID-19. Background on the study: Sources were T cells, B-cell-depleted T cells, or PBMCs; the material itself was cDNA or gDNA.

The CDR3 covers 15 residues. Germline assignment: CDR1 KGHDR and CDR2 SFDVKD. J lost 8 bases, V lost 4 bases, and 11 bases had no gene match. The sequenced sample consisted of peripheral blood. The chain couples TRBV24-1 to TRBJ1-2, with 8 bases that match TRBD1. The sequence was obtained from a woman in her 50s with COVID-19, enrolled during active disease. CDR3 coding DNA: TGTGCCACCAGTGAACCCGGACAGGGCGGCGGGGGCTACACCTTC. Translating it yields CATSEPGQGGGGYTF.